The next 30 T cell receptor beta chains were all read from a single sample in a study of OX40 agonist ivuxolimab in advanced cancers. Repertoires were generated with immunoSEQ multiplex PCR, while TCRdb's copy carries only in-frame clones and drops some. The sample includes more than 15,000 clones, about nine tenths seen only once; the top ten take approximately 12%. The specimen was CD4+ or CD8+ T cells sorted from blood, collected in a trial of the OX40 agonist ivuxolimab. The receptors come from an adult with an advanced solid tumor such as melanoma, head and neck, liver or kidney cancer.

J is TRBJ2-7 and V is TRBV7-9, with D unresolved. This CDR3 contains 16 residues. V dropped 5 bases and J dropped 2 bases, with 19 bases sitting between them. The germline V gene has CDR1 SEHNR and CDR2 FQNEAQ (reference sequence). CDR3 bases: TGTGCCAGCAGCCCCCCAATTAGGGCCACCCCCTACGAGCAGTACTTC. Amino acids: CASSPPIRATPYEQYF.

The chain recombines TRBV6-6 with TRBJ2-5, with TRBD2 as a possible D gene (7 bases). Germline V gene lookup returns CDR1 MNHNY and CDR2 SVGAGI (reference sequence). CDR3 size: 14 residues. With 4 bases removed from V and 1 base from J, the gap between germline ends came to 10 bases. CDR3 in DNA: TGTGCCAGCAGTTGGGGGGGGCTCCAAGAGACCCAGTACTTC. Protein product: CASSWGGLQETQYF.

The CDR3 region has the DNA TGTGCCAGCAGTGACCCCCTGGCAAGCACAGATACGCAGTATTTT. This codes for CASSDPLASTDTQYF. This chain joins TRBV6-4 and TRBJ2-3; D is unclear. The CDR3 runs to 15 residues. V gave up 2 bases and J gave up 0 bases, with 9 bases separating them. Germline CDR1 MRHNA, CDR2 SNTAGT.

The chain combines TRBV7-9 with TRBJ2-6, with D unresolved. The CDR3 length is 14 residues. The ends were cut back, 3 bases at V and 0 bases at J, with 3 bases in the middle. CDR1 and CDR2 (germline): SEHNR, FQNEAQ (reference sequence). The CDR3 is CASSFPSGANVLTF. The DNA for the CDR3 is TGTGCCAGCAGCTTCCCCTCTGGGGCCAACGTCCTGACTTTC.

This chain links TRBV6-5 with TRBJ2-5; D may be TRBD1 (6 bases). Trimming stripped 6 bases from V and 4 bases from J, with 15 bases between. This CDR3 comprises 14 residues. Germline V gene data show CDR1 as MNHEY and CDR2 as SVGAGI. The CDR3 nucleotides are TGTGCCAGCAGCGGGACAAGCCAATTAGAGACCCAGTACTTC. This sequence encodes CASSGTSQLETQYF.

This clone appeared a few times. This sequence joins TRBV7-9 and TRBJ2-6; D gene ambiguous. V shed 5 bases and J shed 0 bases, with 11 bases lying between them. The CDR3 has 16 amino acids. Per the germline V gene, CDR1 is SEHNR and CDR2 is FQNEAQ (reference sequence). Here the CDR3 reads CASSIPELSGANVLTF. The CDR3 nucleotides are TGTGCCAGCAGCATCCCGGAGCTCTCTGGGGCCAACGTCCTGACTTTC.

The chain is built from TRBV6-5 and TRBJ2-1, with 7 bases that match TRBD2. Losses at the gene ends were 6 bases for V and 5 bases for J; bases not matched to a gene: 10. Germline CDR1 and CDR2: MNHEY and SVGAGI. There are 15 residues in the CDR3. CDR3 protein: CASRGHSAGDNEQFF. The CDR3 DNA follows: TGTGCCAGCAGGGGGCATAGCGCGGGAGACAATGAGCAGTTCTTC.

There are a few counts of this clone. The CDR3 DNA is TGTGCCAGCAGCTTGGGACAGGCCTGGGGGCTCTATGGCTACACCTTC. Translated, it gives CASSLGQAWGLYGYTF. The chain links TRBV5-8 to TRBJ1-2; tentative D call: TRBD1 (6 bases). The CDR3 loop spans 16 amino acids. In germline, CDR1 is SGHTS, CDR2 YDEGEE. V was clipped by 0 bases and J by 4 bases, with 16 bases between them.

The chain couples TRBV11-2 to TRBJ2-4, with 7 bases lining up with TRBD1. The germline gives CDR1 SGHAT, CDR2 FQNNGV. Unmatched junction bases numbered 17, after V lost 6 bases and J lost 15 bases. This CDR3 has 14 amino acids. The CDR3 nucleotides read TGTGCCAGCAGTCTTCTTACGAGAGGGGGCGTAATGTACTTC. Protein product: CASSLLTRGGVMYF.

The V call is TRBV28, the J call TRBJ2-1, with 7 bases identical to TRBD2. CDR3 size: 16 residues. Germline values: CDR1 MDHEN, CDR2 SYDVKM. The ends lost 2 bases at V and 7 bases at J; junction bases unmatched: 11. CDR3: CASSLRGSGYANEQFF. The CDR3 DNA reads as TGTGCCAGCAGTTTAAGGGGTAGCGGGTATGCGAATGAGCAGTTCTTC.

The rearrangement joins TRBV29-1 to TRBJ2-2; 10 bases line up with TRBD2. This CDR3 comprises 14 residues. Unmatched junction bases numbered 2, after V lost 4 bases and J lost 3 bases. Germline V lookup: CDR1 SQVTM, CDR2 ANQGSEA. The CDR3 loop reads CSVVGTSDTGELFF. The CDR3 DNA reads TGCAGCGTTGTAGGGACTAGCGACACCGGGGAGCTGTTTTTT.

This clone was recorded a few times. The chain recombines TRBV7-9 with TRBJ1-1; D call uncertain. V was clipped by 4 bases and J by 6 bases, with 9 bases between them. The length of the CDR3 is 12 residues. The V gene's germline CDR1 is SEHNR and CDR2 FQNEAQ (reference sequence). Here the CDR3 reads CASSSTLAEAFF. CDR3 nucleotides: TGTGCCAGCAGCTCCACTTTGGCTGAAGCTTTCTTT. Using reference TRBV7-9 and TRBJ1-1 for the parts outside the CDR3, the full variable domain is DTGVSQNPRHKITKRGQNVTFRCDPISEHNRLYWYRQTLGQGPEFLTYFQNEAQLEKSRLLSDRFSAERPKGSFSTLEIQRTEQGDSAMYLCASSSTLAEAFFGQGTRLTVV.

This chain uses TRBV13 with TRBJ1-1; 7 bases align to TRBD1. The CDR3 extends over 18 amino acids. Germline lookup yields CDR1 PRHDT and CDR2 FYEKMQ (reference sequence). Unmatched junction bases numbered 19, after V lost 5 bases and J lost 4 bases. Here the CDR3 reads CASSPEEARGNWGTEAFF. CDR3 DNA: TGTGCCAGCAGCCCCGAGGAGGCCAGGGGGAATTGGGGCACTGAAGCTTTCTTT.

The chain joins TRBV5-5 to TRBJ1-2, with D maybe TRBD1 (6 bases). The length of the CDR3 is 16 residues. The V gene's germline CDR1 is SGHKS and CDR2 YYEKEE (reference sequence). With 0 bases removed from V and 4 bases from J, the gap between germline ends came to 16 bases. The CDR3 nucleotides are TGTGCCAGCAGCTTGGGACAGGCCTGGGGGCTCTATGGCTACACCTTC. Its translation: CASSLGQAWGLYGYTF. The full variable domain, with the rest looked up from reference TRBV5-5 and TRBJ1-2, is DAGVTQSPTHLIKTRGQQVTLRCSPISGHKSVSWYQQVLGQGPQFIFQYYEKEERGRGNFPDRFSARQFPNYSSELNVNALLLGDSALYLCASSLGQAWGLYGYTFGSGTRLTVV.

The chain joins TRBV11-3 to TRBJ2-1, with a weak D call TRBD1 (6 bases). Germline loops: CDR1 SGHNT, CDR2 YENEEA. V lost 2 bases and J lost 7, with 15 bases in between. The CDR3 is 15 residues long. The CDR3 spells CASSLSGGIGNEQFF. DNA of the CDR3: TGTGCCAGCAGCTTAAGTGGGGGCATCGGGAATGAGCAGTTCTTC.

In DNA form, the CDR3 reads TGTGCCAGCTGCCGGGAGGGGACAGGGGGCAATGAGCAGTTCTTC. Its protein is CASCREGTGGNEQFF. This chain joins TRBV7-9 and TRBJ2-1; 11 nucleotides align to TRBD1. The CDR3 length is 15 residues. The V and J ends lost 8 bases and 6 bases, in that order; junction bases with no gene match: 9. Germline loops: CDR1 SEHNR, CDR2 FQNEAQ (reference sequence).

The J gene is TRBJ1-5, the V gene TRBV27; D is possibly TRBD1 (5 bases). V was pared by 1 base and J by 4 bases, with 8 bases between. This CDR3 region has 14 residues. CDR1 is MNHEY and CDR2 is SMNVEV in the germline V gene (reference sequence). This chain's CDR3 is CASSLYQGNQPQHF. The CDR3 nucleotides read TGTGCCAGCAGTTTATACCAGGGTAATCAGCCCCAGCATTTT.

The chain couples TRBV6-5 to TRBJ2-1; 8 bases map to TRBD2. This CDR3 region has 14 residues. V shed 8 bases and J 5 bases; nucleotides not matched to a gene: 8. Germline assignment: CDR1 MNHEY and CDR2 SVGAGI. In DNA, the CDR3 is TGTGCCAGCGGAAGCGGGAGTTTCCACAATGAGCAGTTCTTC. Its protein is CASGSGSFHNEQFF.

This chain uses TRBV7-9 with TRBJ2-7; unclear D gene. The germline gives CDR1 SEHNR, CDR2 FQNEAQ (reference sequence). The ends were cut back, 8 bases at V and 6 bases at J, with 11 bases in the middle. The CDR3 runs to 11 residues. CDR3 residues: CASSPGTEQYF. DNA for the CDR3: TGTGCCAGCTCCCCCGGAACCGAGCAGTACTTC.

V usage is TRBV6-1 and J usage is TRBJ1-6; no firm D call. This CDR3 contains 16 residues. V shed 2 bases and J shed 10 bases, with 18 bases lying between them. The germline V gene encodes CDR1 MNHNS and CDR2 SASEGT. The CDR3 sequence: CASSEKFRVIGSPLHF. The CDR3 region has the DNA TGTGCCAGCAGTGAAAAATTTCGGGTTATTGGGTCACCCCTCCACTTT.

The rearrangement uses TRBV30 and TRBJ1-2; D is unresolved. Germline V gene lookup returns CDR1 GTSNPN and CDR2 SVGIG (reference sequence). V lost 1 base and J lost 5, with 8 bases in between. The CDR3 sequence is 12 residues long. The CDR3 sequence is CAWSESVYGYTF. The CDR3 DNA reads TGTGCCTGGAGTGAGTCCGTTTATGGCTACACCTTC.

The rearrangement uses TRBV6-6 and TRBJ1-1; no reliable D call. The CDR3 loop spans 14 amino acids. Germline CDR1 and CDR2: MNHNY and SVGAGI (reference sequence). Trimming left V 5 bases short and J 7 bases short, with 17 bases between. CDR3 DNA: TGTGCCAGCAGTCCCATGGGAGCCACCTTTGAAGCTTTCTTT. As protein: CASSPMGATFEAFF.

The rearrangement uses TRBV4-1 and TRBJ1-5; D gene unclear. The CDR3 has 13 amino acids. The germline V gene encodes CDR1 MGHRA and CDR2 YSYEKL. Trimming shortened V by 5 bases and J by 4 bases, and 9 bases separated the two germline ends. CDR3 nucleotides: TGCGCCAGCAGCGAAGTCGCGAATCAGCCCCAGCATTTT. It is translated as CASSEVANQPQHF.

V is TRBV7-2 and J is TRBJ1-5, with D tentatively TRBD1 (5 bases). The CDR3 contains 15 residues. Trimming left V 5 bases short and J 4 bases short, with 15 bases between. CDR1 SGHTA and CDR2 FQGNSA come from the germline V gene. CDR3 in amino acids: CASSLRGAQNQPQHF. Here the CDR3 DNA reads TGTGCCAGCAGCCTTAGGGGAGCCCAAAATCAGCCCCAGCATTTT.

V and J are TRBV10-3 and TRBJ2-3, with 7 bases fitting TRBD2. The CDR3 is made up of 15 amino acids. CDR1 and CDR2 (germline): ENHRY, SYGVKD. V dropped 2 bases and J dropped 2; count of bases not matched to a gene: 4. CDR3 DNA sequence: TGTGCCATCAGTGAGCGCGGGGGTGACACAGATACGCAGTATTTT. This sequence encodes CAISERGGDTDTQYF.

The rearrangement links TRBV9 to TRBJ2-7, with 8 bases aligning to TRBD1. J lost 3 bases, V lost 0 bases, and 2 bases had no gene match. CDR1 SGDLS and CDR2 YYNGEE come from the germline V gene. The CDR3 consists of 14 residues. In DNA form, the CDR3 reads TGTGCCAGCAGCGTAGCGACAGGGGACTACGAGCAGTACTTC. Residues: CASSVATGDYEQYF.

The chain uses TRBV7-9 and TRBJ2-3; D gene ambiguous. CDR1 is SEHNR and CDR2 is FQNEAQ in the germline V gene (reference sequence). V lost 2 bases and J 5 bases, leaving 8 bases between the germline ends. The CDR3 length is 13 residues. The DNA of the CDR3 is TGTGCCAGCAGCTTAATCATAAAAGATACGCAGTATTTT. Protein: CASSLIIKDTQYF.

This chain uses TRBV2 with TRBJ2-7; 9 bases are a match to TRBD1. Germline values: CDR1 SNHLY, CDR2 FYNNEI. The CDR3 is 15 amino acids. V dropped 5 bases and J dropped 7; count of bases not matched to a gene: 12. The CDR3 region has the DNA TGTGCCAGCAGTCCGACCGGGACAGGGCCCTGGGAGCAGTACTTC. Amino acids: CASSPTGTGPWEQYF.

The V gene is TRBV7-6, the J gene TRBJ2-5; a weak D match, TRBD2 (6 bases). The assigned J gene may be wrong: the sequence end matches TRBJ2-7 better. The CDR3 contains 15 residues. Looked up from germline, CDR1 is SGHVS and CDR2 is FNYEAQ. The CDR3 coding sequence is TGTGCCAGCAGCTCGAGCGGGTCCCCTCTCGACGAGCAGTACTTC. Encoded protein: CASSSSGSPLDEQYF.

This chain connects TRBV27 to TRBJ2-1; D call uncertain. V lost 2 bases and J lost 2, with 13 bases in between. The CDR3 is 16 amino acids. Germline assignment: CDR1 MNHEY and CDR2 SMNVEV (reference sequence). In DNA form, the CDR3 reads TGTGCCAGCAGTTTAGAACAGACTCGGCCCTACAATGAGCAGTTCTTC. Protein sequence: CASSLEQTRPYNEQFF.